This T cell receptor beta chain originates from a study of shared clonotypes between healthy human individuals (dated by TCRdb to the early 2020s). General notes on the study: The cohort comprised a couple of women and a few men aged 18 to 49 years. Each donor's leukapheresis produced roughly between roughly 0.94 and 9.5 billion PBMCs. For each donor, CD4 naive and CD4 memory were each run on three plates, CD8 naive on two plates, and CD8 memory on one plate. Libraries were prepared and TCR repertoires were sequenced by different laboratories using diverse techniques, in order to increase sequencing depth and limit assay-specific biases. The study deeply sequenced blood TCR repertoires of several healthy adults to estimate repertoire size and the extent of clonotype sharing between individuals. Paper-wide results and their limitations: Across a handful of donors, approximately 4.9% of naive CD4, 3.5% of naive CD8, roughly 2.3% of memory CD4, and under 0.45% of memory CD8 clonotypes were shared. Higher generation probabilities were observed for clonotypes shared by all four sorted-subset donors than for non-shared clonotypes. The small number of donors limited the genetic and exposure-history diversity represented. Pairwise subsampling indicated that sequencing depth was expected to affect the degree of clonotype sharing among donors. Naive subsets generally had larger estimated clonotype richness than memory subsets. Sampling was restricted to blood, and TCR repertoires in tissues likely differ from the TCR repertoires found in blood. Even with the large sequencing depth, rarefaction of the sorted-subset datasets indicated that sequencing was incomplete.

Healthy HIV-negative adults with no recently reported acute infections or vaccinations were included as donors. All donors were Caucasian adults living in Nashville, Tennessee, USA. Magnetic negative selection was used to enrich CD4+ T cells, after which naive cells were positively selected on CD45RA and the negative fraction became the memory subset. After blood collection by leukapheresis, PBMCs were isolated using Ficoll-Histopaque density gradient centrifugation and then cryopreserved in the vapor phase of liquid nitrogen. Analytical flow cytometry was used to check the purity and quantity of every magnetically sorted T cell population. Each sorted fraction had its genomic DNA isolated and then quantified by UV absorbance on a Nanodrop 2000c. Using the deep immunoSEQ assay, TCR CDR3 regions were amplified from genomic DNA by multiplex PCR. Genomic DNA extracted from each cell subset was distributed evenly over all wells of several immunoSEQ 96-well plates, and each plate served as one replicate. For sorted subsets, roughly 190 ng of genomic DNA, equivalent to 25,000 to 35,000 T cell genomes, went into each replicate PCR. The purified libraries were quantified using a Qubit 3.0 fluorometer, sized with a Bioanalyzer 2100, and then quantified again using the KAPA Library Quantification kit. Every immunoSEQ 96-well plate was sequenced on a separate single-read 150-cycle Illumina NextSeq 550 flow cell. As for the original processing: Because the immunoSEQ output included only junctional sequences and no quality scores, the filtering could not be the same as the filtering used for full-length reads. Sequences were annotated with PyIR, a Python wrapper for IgBLAST v1.9, and V/J genes and CDR3 were assigned using IMGT germline references. Reads with weak V/J assignments (E-value above 1e-6), missing CDR3, stop codons, out-of-frame junctions, or ambiguous translated residues were removed. V3J clonotypes were defined as sequences sharing an identical inferred V gene, J gene, and CDR3 amino acid sequence. Percentage overlap between repertoires was computed as shared unique clonotypes divided by the size of the smaller repertoire. Richness of each repertoire was evaluated using RTK rarefaction, the Chao1 estimator, and Recon v2.1 estimates of unobserved clonotypes. Generation probabilities for all TCRbeta clonotypes obtained by the gDNA method from a few donors were computed using OLGA. TCRdb carries this immuneACCESS record with in-frame sequences only. Its versions omit some clonotypes, under half of them owing to an unresolved V gene in the studies checked, with the rest unexplained. V and J calls and clone size follow that table, whereas D and trimming were derived from the DNA. The sample records over a million clones, roughly 96% of which are singletons. About 1.2% of the sample rests with the top ten.

The CDR3 goes from the cysteine to the phenylalanine over 20 residues. Of the read, only the CDR3 DNA is kept; its 60 bases are in frame from base 1. V trim: 0 bases; J trim: 4 bases; unmatched bases: 9. According to the germline V gene, CDR1 reads KGHSH and CDR2 reads LQKENI. With respect to this clone: What this receptor recognizes is not known. Nothing much larger sits one base from this clone, and base qualities are not available.

This TCR was sampled from a man under 40 in good health. Recombination linked TRBV18 to TRBJ2-2; 15 middle bases align to TRBD2. Sequences were obtained from naive CD4+ T cells sorted from blood. This sample's cell subset or site label indicates: CD45RA+ positively selected. The CDR3: CASSPPGLAGGGHRTGELFF. The DNA sequence is TGTGCCAGCTCACCACCCGGACTAGCGGGAGGGGGTCATCGCACCGGGGAGCTGTTTTTT.